This TCR beta chain was recovered during a study of blood T cell repertoires in COVID-19. Study information: The study drew acute and convalescent COVID-19 samples from the United States, Italy and Spain. The analysed material was cDNA or gDNA that came from T cells, B-cell-depleted T cells, or PBMCs.

The CDR3 consists of 15 residues. Germline loops: CDR1 MNHEY, CDR2 SMNVEV (reference sequence). V was trimmed by 1 base and J by 6 bases, leaving 13 bases between them. Source study methods: Estimates of nucleated cell counts were drawn from the amplification of reference gene primers. The repertoire was sequenced with immunoSEQ multiplex PCR; TCRdb's copy has only in-frame clones and lacks some. V, J and clone size derive from that table, while D and trimming were established from the DNA sequence. Among 210,000 or so clones, 80% to 90% were seen once, and the ten largest hold roughly 20%. Sequencing input: peripheral blood. The sequence was collected from a woman of 80 years or more with active or convalescent COVID-19. The chain joins TRBV27 to TRBJ2-1; D ambiguous. The CDR3 region is CASSLYENVRNEQFF. The CDR3 nucleotides read TGTGCCAGCAGTTTATATGAGAACGTACGCAATGAGCAGTTCTTC.